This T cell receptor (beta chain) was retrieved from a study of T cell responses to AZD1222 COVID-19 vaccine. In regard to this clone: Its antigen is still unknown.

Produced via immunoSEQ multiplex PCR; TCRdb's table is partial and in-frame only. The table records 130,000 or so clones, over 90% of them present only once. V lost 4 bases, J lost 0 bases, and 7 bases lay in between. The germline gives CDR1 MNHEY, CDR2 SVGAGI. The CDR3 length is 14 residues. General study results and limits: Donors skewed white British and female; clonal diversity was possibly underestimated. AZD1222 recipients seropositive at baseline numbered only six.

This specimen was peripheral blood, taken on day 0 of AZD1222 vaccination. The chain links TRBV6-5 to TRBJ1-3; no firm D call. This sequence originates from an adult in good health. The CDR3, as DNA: TGTGCCAGCAGTTTTGAACCCTCTGGAAACACCATATATTTT. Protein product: CASSFEPSGNTIYF.